Given below is one T cell receptor beta chain in context. The target antigen is unknown. This specimen comes from a study of CD8 T cells in ankylosing spondylitis. Study outcomes and limitations: Reportedly, disease-linked clones are significantly enriched in ankylosing spondylitis patients' matched synovial fluid. Clones linked with disease were CD8+ and fairly uncommon in the peripheral blood. Blood of patients with ankylosing spondylitis appeared to be characterized by a TCR beta motif of 8 or 9 highly homologous variants.

5'-RACE, quantitative and with molecular barcodes, yielded the TCR beta libraries. TCRdb passed the 5' RACE reads through MiXCR, listing each CDR3 protein once. The table lists under 450,000 distinct CDR3 sequences, approximately 22% of them singletons. This CDR3 spans 11 amino acids. The V gene's germline CDR1 is SQVTM and CDR2 ANQGSEA. Trimming removed 4 bases from V and 6 bases from J, with 9 bases in between. This rearrangement joins TRBV29-1 to TRBJ1-2; D remains ambiguous. The TCR was taken from a male donor with ankylosing spondylitis or in good health (not recorded which). Sequencing was done on a sample of blood, either unsorted or a sorted T cell fraction (not recorded which). CDR3 sequence reads: CSVGWGDGYTF. The CDR3 region has the DNA TGCAGCGTTGGGTGGGGAGATGGCTACACCTTC.